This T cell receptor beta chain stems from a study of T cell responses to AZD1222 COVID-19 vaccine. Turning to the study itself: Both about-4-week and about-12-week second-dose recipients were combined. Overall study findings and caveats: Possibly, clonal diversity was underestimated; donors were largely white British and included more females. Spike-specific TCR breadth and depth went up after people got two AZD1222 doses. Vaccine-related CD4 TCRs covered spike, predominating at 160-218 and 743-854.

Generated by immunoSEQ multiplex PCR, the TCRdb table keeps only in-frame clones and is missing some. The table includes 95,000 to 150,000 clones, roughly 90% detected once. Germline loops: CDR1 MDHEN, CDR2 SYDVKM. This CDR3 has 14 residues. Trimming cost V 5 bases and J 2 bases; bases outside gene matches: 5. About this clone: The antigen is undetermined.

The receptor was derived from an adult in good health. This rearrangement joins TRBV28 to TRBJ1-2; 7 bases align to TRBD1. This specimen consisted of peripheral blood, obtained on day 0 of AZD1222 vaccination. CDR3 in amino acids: CASSGIQGNYGYTF. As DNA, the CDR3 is TGTGCCAGCAGTGGAATACAGGGGAACTATGGCTACACCTTC.